What follows is one T cell receptor (beta chain) and its context. It is unclear where the CDR3 begins or ends on the DNA, so no DNA is shown, and the CDR3 is as TCRdb lists it. Per germline, CDR1 LGHNA and CDR2 YNFKEQ. The CDR3 extends over 14 residues, inclusive of both ends. This entry comes from a study of blood T cell repertoires in COVID-19. Overall study: Whether acute or convalescent, the COVID-19 samples came from the United States, Italy and Spain. PBMCs, B-cell-depleted T cells, or T cells were the source of the cDNA or gDNA that made up the material.

In the authors' methods: Reference gene primers were amplified, and this amplification served to estimate nucleated cell counts. The assay was immunoSEQ multiplex PCR, and TCRdb's table has in-frame clones only and misses some. V, J and clone size reflect that table, while D and trimming were determined from the DNA. In the table there are some 200,000 clones, more than 65% of which are singletons. This chain uses TRBV4-2 with TRBJ1-2. The receptor was derived from a woman in her sixties with acute or convalescent COVID-19. What was sequenced was peripheral blood. CDR3 sequence reads: CASSQDVGRGANTF.